This TCR beta chain was sequenced during a study of shared clonotypes between healthy human individuals. There are 15 residues in the CDR3. V lost 0 bases and J lost 2, with 11 bases in between. The germline CDR1 and CDR2 sequences are MGHRA and YSYEKL. The CD4+ fraction was divided into a CD45RA+ naive subset and a CD45RA-negative memory subset. Evenly divided among several immunoSEQ plates was the genomic DNA of each subset. Authors' data handling: ImmunoSEQ only sent back junction sequences with no quality scores, so filtering was done differently. This table comes from immunoSEQ multiplex PCR, and its TCRdb copy is limited to in-frame clones, with some not included. V, J and clone size are taken as reported in that table, and D and trimming were inferred from the DNA itself. The table lists about 2.3 million clones, approximately 95% of them singletons.

The clonotype comes from a young man in good health. Some clones in this sample may be carry-over from other donors' samples. The specimen sequenced was naive CD4+ T cells from PBMCs. Specified subset: CD45RA+ positively selected. The rearrangement uses TRBV4-1 and TRBJ2-7; perhaps TRBD2 as D (5 bases). The DNA for the CDR3 is TGCGCCAGCAGCCAAGATCGCCCCGGGACCTACGAGCAGTACTTC. Amino acids: CASSQDRPGTYEQYF.